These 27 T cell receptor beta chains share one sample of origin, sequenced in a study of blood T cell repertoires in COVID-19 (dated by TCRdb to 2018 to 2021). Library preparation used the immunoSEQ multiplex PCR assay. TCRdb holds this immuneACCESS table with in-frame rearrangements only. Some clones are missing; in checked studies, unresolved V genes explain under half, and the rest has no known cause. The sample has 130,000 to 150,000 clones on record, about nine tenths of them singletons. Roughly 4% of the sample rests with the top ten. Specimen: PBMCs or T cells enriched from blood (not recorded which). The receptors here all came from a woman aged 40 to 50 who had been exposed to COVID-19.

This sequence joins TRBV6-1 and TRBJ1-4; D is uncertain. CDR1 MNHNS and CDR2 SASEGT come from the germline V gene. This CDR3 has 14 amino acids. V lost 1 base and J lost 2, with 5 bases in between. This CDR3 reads CASSEGGTNEKLFF. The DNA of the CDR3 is TGTGCCAGCAGTGAAGGAGGGACTAATGAAAAACTGTTTTTT.

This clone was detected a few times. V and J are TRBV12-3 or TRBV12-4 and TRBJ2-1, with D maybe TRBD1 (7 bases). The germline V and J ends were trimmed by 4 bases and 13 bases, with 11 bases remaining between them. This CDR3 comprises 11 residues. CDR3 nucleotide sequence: TGTGCCAGCAGTTATCAGGGGGGACAGTTCTTC. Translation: CASSYQGGQFF.

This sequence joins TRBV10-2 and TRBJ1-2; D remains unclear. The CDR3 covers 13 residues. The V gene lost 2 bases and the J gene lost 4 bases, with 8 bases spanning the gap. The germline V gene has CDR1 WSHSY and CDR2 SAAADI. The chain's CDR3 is CASSEGSVYGYTF. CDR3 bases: TGCGCCAGCAGTGAGGGCTCTGTCTATGGCTACACCTTC.

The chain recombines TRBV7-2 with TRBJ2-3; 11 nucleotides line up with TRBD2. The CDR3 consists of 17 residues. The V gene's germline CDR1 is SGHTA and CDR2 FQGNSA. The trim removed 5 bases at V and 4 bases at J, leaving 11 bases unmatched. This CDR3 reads CASSLRVAGGGADTQYF. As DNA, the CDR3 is TGTGCCAGCAGCCTGCGGGTAGCGGGGGGGGGTGCAGATACGCAGTATTTT.

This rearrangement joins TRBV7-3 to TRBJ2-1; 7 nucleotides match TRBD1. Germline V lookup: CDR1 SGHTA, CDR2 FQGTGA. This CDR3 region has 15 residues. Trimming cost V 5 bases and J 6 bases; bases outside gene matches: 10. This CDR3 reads CASSPETGSANEQFF. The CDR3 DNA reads TGTGCCAGCAGCCCCGAGACAGGGTCAGCCAATGAGCAGTTCTTC.

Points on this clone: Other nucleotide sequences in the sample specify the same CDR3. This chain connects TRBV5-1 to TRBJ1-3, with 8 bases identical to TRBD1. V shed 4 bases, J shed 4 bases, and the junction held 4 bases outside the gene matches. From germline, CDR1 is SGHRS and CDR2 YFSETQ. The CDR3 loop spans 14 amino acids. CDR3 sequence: CASSLGQGGNTIYF. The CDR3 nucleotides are TGCGCCAGCAGCCTCGGACAGGGAGGAAACACCATATATTTT.

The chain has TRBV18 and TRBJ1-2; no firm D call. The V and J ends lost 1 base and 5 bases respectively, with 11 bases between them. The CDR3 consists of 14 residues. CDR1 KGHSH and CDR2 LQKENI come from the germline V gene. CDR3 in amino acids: CASSPRADNYGYTF. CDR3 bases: TGTGCCAGCTCACCACGGGCAGACAATTATGGCTACACCTTC. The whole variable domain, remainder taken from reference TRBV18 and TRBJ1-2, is NAGVMQNPRHLVRRRGQEARLRCSPMKGHSHVYWYRQLPEEGLKFMVYLQKENIIDESGMPKERFSAEFPKEGPSILRIQQVVRGDSAAYFCASSPRADNYGYTFGSGTRLTVV.

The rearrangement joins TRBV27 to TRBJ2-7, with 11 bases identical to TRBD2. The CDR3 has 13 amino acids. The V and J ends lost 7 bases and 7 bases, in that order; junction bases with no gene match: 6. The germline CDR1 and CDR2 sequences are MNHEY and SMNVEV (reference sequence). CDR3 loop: CASNSGRAREQYF. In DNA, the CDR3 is TGTGCCAGCAATAGCGGGAGGGCCCGTGAGCAGTACTTC.

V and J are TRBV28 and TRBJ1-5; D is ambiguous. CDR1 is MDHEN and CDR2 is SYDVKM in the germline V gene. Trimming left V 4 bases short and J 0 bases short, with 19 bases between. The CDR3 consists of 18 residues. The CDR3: CASSSPETGKYSNQPQHF. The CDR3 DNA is TGTGCCAGCAGTTCGCCCGAAACCGGGAAGTATAGCAATCAGCCCCAGCATTTT.

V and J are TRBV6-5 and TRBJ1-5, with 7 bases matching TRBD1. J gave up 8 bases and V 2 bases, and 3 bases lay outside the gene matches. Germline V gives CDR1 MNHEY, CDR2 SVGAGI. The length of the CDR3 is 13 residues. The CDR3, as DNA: TGTGCCAGCAGTTACGGCAGGGGGGAGCCCCAGCATTTT. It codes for CASSYGRGEPQHF.

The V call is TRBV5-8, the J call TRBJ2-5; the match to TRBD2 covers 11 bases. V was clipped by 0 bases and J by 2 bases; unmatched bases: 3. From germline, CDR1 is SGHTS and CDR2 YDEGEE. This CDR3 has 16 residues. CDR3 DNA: TGTGCCAGCAGCTTGGGTCTAGCGGGGGGACAAGAGACCCAGTACTTC. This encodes CASSLGLAGGQETQYF.

The CDR3 DNA reads TGTGCCAGCAGTTTAAACAGGGGGAAAGCTTTCTTT. Its translation is CASSLNRGKAFF. The chain employs TRBV12-3 or TRBV12-4 and TRBJ1-1; TRBD1 aligns across 8 bases. V lost 2 bases, J lost 9 bases, and 2 bases stayed unmatched. This CDR3 is built from 12 residues.

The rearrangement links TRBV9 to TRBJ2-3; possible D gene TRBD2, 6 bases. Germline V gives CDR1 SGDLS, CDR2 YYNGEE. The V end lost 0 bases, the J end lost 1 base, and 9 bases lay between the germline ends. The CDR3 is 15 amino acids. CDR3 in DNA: TGTGCCAGCAGCGTAGCGGGAGTGCGCACAGATACGCAGTATTTT. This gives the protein CASSVAGVRTDTQYF.

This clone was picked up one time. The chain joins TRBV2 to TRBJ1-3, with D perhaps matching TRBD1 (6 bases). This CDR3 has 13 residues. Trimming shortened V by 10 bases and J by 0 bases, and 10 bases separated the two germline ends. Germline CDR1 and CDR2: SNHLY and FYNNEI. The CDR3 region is CATQGSSGNTIYF. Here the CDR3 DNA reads TGTGCCACCCAGGGGAGCTCTGGAAACACCATATATTTT.

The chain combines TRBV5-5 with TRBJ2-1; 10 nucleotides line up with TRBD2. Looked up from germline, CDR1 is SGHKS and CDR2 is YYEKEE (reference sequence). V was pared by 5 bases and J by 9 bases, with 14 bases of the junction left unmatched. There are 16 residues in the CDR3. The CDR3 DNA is TGTGCCAGCAGAACGGCGGGGCTAGCGGGAGACGGTGAGCAGTTCTTC. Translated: CASRTAGLAGDGEQFF.

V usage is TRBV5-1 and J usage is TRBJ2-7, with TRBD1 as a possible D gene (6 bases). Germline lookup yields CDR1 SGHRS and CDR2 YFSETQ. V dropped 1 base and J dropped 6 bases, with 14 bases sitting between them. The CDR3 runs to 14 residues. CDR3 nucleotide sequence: TGCGCCAGCAGCTTGAACAGGGAGCTCAGCGAGCAGTACTTC. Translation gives CASSLNRELSEQYF.

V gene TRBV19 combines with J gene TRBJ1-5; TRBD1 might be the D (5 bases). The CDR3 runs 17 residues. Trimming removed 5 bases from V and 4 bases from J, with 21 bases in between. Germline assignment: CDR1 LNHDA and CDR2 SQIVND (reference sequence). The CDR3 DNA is TGTGCCAGTAGTCTCGACAGATCTGGCACTATGAATCAGCCCCAGCATTTT. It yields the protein CASSLDRSGTMNQPQHF.

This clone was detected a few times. The CDR3 spells CASRALGVGREGDTQYF. CDR3 DNA: TGTGCCAGTAGGGCCCTAGGAGTAGGCAGGGAAGGGGATACGCAGTATTTT. This chain links TRBV19 with TRBJ2-3, with a weak D call TRBD1 (5 bases). Trimming pared 6 bases from V and 6 bases from J, leaving 25 bases between. The CDR3 has 17 residues. Germline V gene sequence: CDR1 LNHDA, CDR2 SQIVND (reference sequence).

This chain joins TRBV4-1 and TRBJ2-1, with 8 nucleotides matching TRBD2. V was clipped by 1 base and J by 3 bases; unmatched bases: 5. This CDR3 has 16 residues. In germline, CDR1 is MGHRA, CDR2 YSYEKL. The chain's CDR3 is CASSQGGGRIYNEQFF. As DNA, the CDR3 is TGCGCCAGCAGCCAAGGCGGGGGGAGGATCTACAATGAGCAGTTCTTC.

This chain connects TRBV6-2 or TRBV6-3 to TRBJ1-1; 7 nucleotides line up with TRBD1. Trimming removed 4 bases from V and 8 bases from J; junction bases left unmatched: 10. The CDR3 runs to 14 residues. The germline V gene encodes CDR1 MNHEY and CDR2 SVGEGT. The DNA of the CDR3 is TGTGCCAGCAGTTCCCAGGGGACAGTAGGAGAAGCTTTCTTT. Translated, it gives CASSSQGTVGEAFF.

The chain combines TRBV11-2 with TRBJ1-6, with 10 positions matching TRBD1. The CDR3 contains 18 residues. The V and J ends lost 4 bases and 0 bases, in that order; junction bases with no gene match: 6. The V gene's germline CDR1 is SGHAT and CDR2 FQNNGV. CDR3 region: CASSSRTGGSSYNSPLHF. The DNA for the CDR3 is TGTGCCAGCAGCTCCCGGACAGGGGGGAGCTCCTATAATTCACCCCTCCACTTT. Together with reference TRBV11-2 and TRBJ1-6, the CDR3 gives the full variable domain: EAGVAQSPRYKIIEKRQSVAFWCNPISGHATLYWYQQILGQGPKLLIQFQNNGVVDDSQLPKDRFSAERLKGVDSTLKIQPAKLEDSAVYLCASSSRTGGSSYNSPLHFGNGTRLTVT.

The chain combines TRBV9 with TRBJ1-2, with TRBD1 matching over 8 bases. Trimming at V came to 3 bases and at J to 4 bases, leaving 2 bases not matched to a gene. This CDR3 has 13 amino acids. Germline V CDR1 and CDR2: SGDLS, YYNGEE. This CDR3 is CASSGTGSYGYTF. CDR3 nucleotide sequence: TGTGCCAGCAGCGGGACAGGGAGCTATGGCTACACCTTC. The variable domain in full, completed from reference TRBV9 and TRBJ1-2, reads DSGVTQTPKHLITATGQRVTLRCSPRSGDLSVYWYQQSLDQGLQFLIQYYNGEERAKGNILERFSAQQFPDLHSELNLSSLELGDSALYFCASSGTGSYGYTFGSGTRLTVV.

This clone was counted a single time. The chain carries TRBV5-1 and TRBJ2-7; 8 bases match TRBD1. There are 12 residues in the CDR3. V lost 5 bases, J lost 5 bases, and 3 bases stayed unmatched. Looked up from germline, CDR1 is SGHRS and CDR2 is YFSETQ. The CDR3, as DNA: TGCGCCAGCAGGACAGGGGACCACGAGCAGTACTTC. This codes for CASRTGDHEQYF. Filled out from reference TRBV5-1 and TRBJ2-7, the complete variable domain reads KAGVTQTPRYLIKTRGQQVTLSCSPISGHRSVSWYQQTPGQGLQFLFEYFSETQRNKGNFPGRFSGRQFSNSRSEMNVSTLELGDSALYLCASRTGDHEQYFGPGTRLTVT.

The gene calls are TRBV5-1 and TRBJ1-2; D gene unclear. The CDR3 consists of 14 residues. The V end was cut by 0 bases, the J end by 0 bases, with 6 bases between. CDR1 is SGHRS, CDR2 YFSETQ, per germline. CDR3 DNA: TGCGCCAGCAGCTTGGATCTAACTAACTATGGCTACACCTTC. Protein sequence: CASSLDLTNYGYTF.

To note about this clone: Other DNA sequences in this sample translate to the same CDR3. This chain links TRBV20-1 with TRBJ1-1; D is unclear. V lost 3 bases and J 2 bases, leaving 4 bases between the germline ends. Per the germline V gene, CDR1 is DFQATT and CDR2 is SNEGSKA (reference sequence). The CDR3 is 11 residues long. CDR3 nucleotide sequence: TGCAGTGCTAGCCGTAACACTGAAGCTTTCTTT. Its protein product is CSASRNTEAFF.

CDR3 in amino acids: CASSLQGAGTEAFF. The CDR3 coding sequence is TGTGCCAGCAGCTTGCAGGGGGCGGGTACTGAAGCTTTCTTT. This chain links TRBV7-9 with TRBJ1-1; 8 nucleotides line up with TRBD1. The CDR3 sequence is 14 residues long. Looked up from germline, CDR1 is SEHNR and CDR2 is FQNEAQ (reference sequence). The V segment lost 3 bases and the J segment 5 bases; nucleotides outside the gene matches: 5. The whole variable domain, remainder taken from reference TRBV7-9 and TRBJ1-1, is DTGVSQNPRHKITKRGQNVTFRCDPISEHNRLYWYRQTLGQGPEFLTYFQNEAQLEKSRLLSDRFSAERPKGSFSTLEIQRTEQGDSAMYLCASSLQGAGTEAFFGQGTRLTVV.

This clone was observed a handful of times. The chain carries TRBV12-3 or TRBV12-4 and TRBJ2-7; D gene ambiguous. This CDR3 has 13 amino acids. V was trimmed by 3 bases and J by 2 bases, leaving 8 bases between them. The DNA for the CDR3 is TGTGCCAGCAGTTTCGGGTTTACCTACGAGCAGTACTTC. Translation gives CASSFGFTYEQYF.